A selection of T cell receptor beta chains follows, all from one sample in a study of long-term antiretroviral therapy in people with HIV. Repertoires were generated with immunoSEQ multiplex PCR, while TCRdb's copy carries only in-frame clones and drops some. Here the sample spans tens of thousands of clones, around four fifths being singletons. Sample: unsorted PBMCs, taken 0.4 years after starting antiretroviral therapy. These receptors originate from a man aged 50-59 years with HIV. The CDR3 runs from the conserved cysteine through the conserved F or W. A D gene is named only where the DNA matches it firmly. Expanded clones get a size class; other rows say once, few or many, or leave the size out.

V	D	J	size	DNA	CDR3
TRBV6-1	.	TRBJ1-1	.	TGTGCCAGCAGTGAAACGCCCCGGGACCTGAACACTGAAGCTTTCTTT	CASSETPRDLNTEAFF
TRBV6-5	.	TRBJ2-7	.	TGTGCCAGCAGTAAGGACGTTAGCTCCTACGAGCAGTACTTC	CASSKDVSSYEQYF
TRBV13	TRBD1	TRBJ2-7	once	TGTGCCAGCAGCTCCTCCGGGACAGGGACCTACGAGCAGTACTTC	CASSSSGTGTYEQYF
TRBV28	TRBD1	TRBJ2-7	.	TGTGCCAGCCTAGGACAGGGTAACGAGCAGTACTTC	CASLGQGNEQYF
TRBV10-1	.	TRBJ1-1	.	TGCGCCAGCAACCCCCCGGGGGTTCGGGACACTGAAGCTTTCTTT	CASNPPGVRDTEAFF
TRBV7-2	.	TRBJ2-2	once	TGTGCCAGCAGCTTAAGTGCTGTAGTCAGCTACACCGGGGAGCTGTTTTTT	CASSLSAVVSYTGELFF
TRBV19	TRBD1	TRBJ1-1	.	TGTGCCAGTAGTATCGGGGGACAGAGGAACACTGAAGCTTTCTTT	CASSIGGQRNTEAFF
TRBV19	TRBD2	TRBJ2-2	.	TGTGCCAGTAGTATCGGACTAGCGGGGCCGAACACCGGGGAGCTGTTTTTT	CASSIGLAGPNTGELFF
TRBV5-1	TRBD1	TRBJ2-1	.	TGCGCCAGCAGCCGGACAGGGAATAACGATGAGCAGTTCTTC	CASSRTGNNDEQFF
TRBV4-2	TRBD2	TRBJ2-3	.	TGTGCCAGCAGCCAGGAGGGGACTAGCGGGGGCGGGGTCGATACGCAGTATTTT	CASSQEGTSGGGVDTQYF
TRBV18	.	TRBJ1-1	.	TGTGCCAGCTCGCGACTGGCGGGCGTGGAAGCTTTCTTT	CASSRLAGVEAFF
TRBV5-1	.	TRBJ2-7	.	TGCGCCAGCAGCTTGGGGGGGCAGGGTAACGAGCAGTACTTC	CASSLGGQGNEQYF
TRBV7-3	.	TRBJ2-7	medium-sized	TGTGCCAGCAGCTTAGACGGGGTCGAGCAGTACTTC	CASSLDGVEQYF
TRBV28	.	TRBJ2-2	.	TGTGCCAGCCACGGGACACGGATAAACACCGGGGAGCTGTTTTTT	CASHGTRINTGELFF
TRBV7-9	.	TRBJ2-7	few	TGTGCCAGCAGCCAAGGAACCGAGCAGTACTTC	CASSQGTEQYF
TRBV19	.	TRBJ2-1	.	TGTGCCAGTAGTCTTGGCGGGGTTTTAAACAATGAGCAGTTCTTC	CASSLGGVLNNEQFF
TRBV30	.	TRBJ1-1	.	TGTGCCTGGAGCTGGGACATTGAAGCTTTCTTT	CAWSWDIEAFF
TRBV7-8	.	TRBJ2-7	.	TGTGCCAGCAGCCCGAATGAGGGGATGGTTTACGAGCAGTACTTC	CASSPNEGMVYEQYF
TRBV6-5	TRBD2	TRBJ2-5	.	TGTGCCAGCAGTTCGTCGGCGGGGGTCAGGGAGACCCAGTACTTC	CASSSSAGVRETQYF
TRBV5-1	.	TRBJ2-5	.	TGCGCCAGCAGCTTTGGGCGCACTCCTGGAGGAGAGACCCAGTACTTC	CASSFGRTPGGETQYF
TRBV5-1	.	TRBJ1-2	once	TGCGCCAGCAGCTTGGCCCCGGAGGGGCCAGAAGGCTACACCTTC	CASSLAPEGPEGYTF
TRBV27	.	TRBJ2-3	.	TGTGCCAGCAGTCCCCCGGGTCAGCTCCGTCGGACAGATACGCAGTATTTT	CASSPPGQLRRTDTQYF
TRBV21-1	.	TRBJ1-1	.	TGTGCCAGCAGCAAATCGGGACGGGCAATGAACACTGAAGCTTTCTTT	CASSKSGRAMNTEAFF
TRBV20-1	.	TRBJ1-2	once	TGCAGTGCTAGATCCAGACAGGGCTACACCTTC	CSARSRQGYTF
TRBV28	.	TRBJ1-6	.	TGTGCCAGCAGATGGGGGGAGACTAATTCACCCCTCCACTTT	CASRWGETNSPLHF
TRBV28	.	TRBJ1-2	.	TGTGCCAGCAGCTCCCCCGGGCGATATGGCTACACCTTC	CASSSPGRYGYTF